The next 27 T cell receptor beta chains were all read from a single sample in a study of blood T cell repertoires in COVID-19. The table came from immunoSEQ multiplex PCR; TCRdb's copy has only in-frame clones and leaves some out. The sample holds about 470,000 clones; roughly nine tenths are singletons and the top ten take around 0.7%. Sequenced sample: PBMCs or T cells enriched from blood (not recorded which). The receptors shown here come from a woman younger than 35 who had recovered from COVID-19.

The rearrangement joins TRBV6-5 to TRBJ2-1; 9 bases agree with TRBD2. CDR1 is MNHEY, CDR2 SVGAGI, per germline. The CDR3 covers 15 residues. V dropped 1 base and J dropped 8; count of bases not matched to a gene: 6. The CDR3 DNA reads TGTGCCAGCAGTTACTTAAGCGGGGGGCGCGATGAGCAGTTCTTC. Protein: CASSYLSGGRDEQFF.

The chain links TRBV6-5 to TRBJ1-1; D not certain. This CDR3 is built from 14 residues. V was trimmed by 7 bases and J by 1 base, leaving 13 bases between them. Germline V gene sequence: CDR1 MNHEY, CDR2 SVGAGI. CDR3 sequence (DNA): TGTGCCAGCAAAACCGAGGCGGGGAACACTGAAGCTTTCTTT. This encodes CASKTEAGNTEAFF.

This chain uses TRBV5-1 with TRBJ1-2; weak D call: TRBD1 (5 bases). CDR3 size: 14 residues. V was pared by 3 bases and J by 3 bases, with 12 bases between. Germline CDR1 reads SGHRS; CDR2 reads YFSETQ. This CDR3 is CASSSSGIDYGYTF. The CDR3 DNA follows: TGCGCCAGCAGCTCCTCAGGGATAGACTATGGCTACACCTTC.

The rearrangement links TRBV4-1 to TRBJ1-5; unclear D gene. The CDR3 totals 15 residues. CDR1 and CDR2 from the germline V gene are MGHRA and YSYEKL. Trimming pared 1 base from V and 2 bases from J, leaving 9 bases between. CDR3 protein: CASSQAGLGNQPQHF. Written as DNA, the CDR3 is TGCGCCAGCAGCCAAGCCGGGTTGGGCAATCAGCCCCAGCATTTT.

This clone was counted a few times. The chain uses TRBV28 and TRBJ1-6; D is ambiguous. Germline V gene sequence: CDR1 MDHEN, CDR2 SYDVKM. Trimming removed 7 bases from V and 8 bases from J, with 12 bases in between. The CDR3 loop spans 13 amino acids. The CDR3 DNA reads TGTGCCAGCACTACAGAATTCTATTCACCCCTCCACTTT. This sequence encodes CASTTEFYSPLHF. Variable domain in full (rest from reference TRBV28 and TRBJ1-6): DVKVTQSSRYLVKRTGEKVFLECVQDMDHENMFWYRQDPGLGLRLIYFSYDVKMKEKGDIPEGYSVSREKKERFSLILESASTNQTSMYLCASTTEFYSPLHFGNGTRLTVT.

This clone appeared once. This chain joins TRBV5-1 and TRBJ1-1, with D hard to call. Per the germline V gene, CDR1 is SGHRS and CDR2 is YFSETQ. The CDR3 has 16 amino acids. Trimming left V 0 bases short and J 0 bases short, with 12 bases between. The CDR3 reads CASSLAVNPLNTEAFF. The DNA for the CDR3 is TGCGCCAGCAGCTTGGCGGTTAACCCCTTGAACACTGAAGCTTTCTTT.

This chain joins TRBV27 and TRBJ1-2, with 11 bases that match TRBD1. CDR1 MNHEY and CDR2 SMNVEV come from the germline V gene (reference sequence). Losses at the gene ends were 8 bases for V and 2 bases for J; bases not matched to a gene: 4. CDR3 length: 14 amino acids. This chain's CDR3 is CASGDRGSNYGYTF. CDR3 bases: TGTGCCAGCGGGGACAGGGGGAGCAACTATGGCTACACCTTC.

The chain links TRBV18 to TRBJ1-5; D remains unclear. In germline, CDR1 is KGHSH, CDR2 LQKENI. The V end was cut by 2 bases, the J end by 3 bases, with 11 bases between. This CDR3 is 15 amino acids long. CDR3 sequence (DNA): TGTGCCAGCTCACCAGTGAGAGGATACAATCAGCCCCAGCATTTT. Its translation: CASSPVRGYNQPQHF.

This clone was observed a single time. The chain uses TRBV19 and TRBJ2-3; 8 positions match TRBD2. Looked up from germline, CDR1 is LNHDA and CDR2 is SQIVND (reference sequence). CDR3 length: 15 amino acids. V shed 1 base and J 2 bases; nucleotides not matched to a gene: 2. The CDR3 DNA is TGTGCCAGTAGTATAGGTAGCGGGATCACAGATACGCAGTATTTT. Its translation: CASSIGSGITDTQYF.

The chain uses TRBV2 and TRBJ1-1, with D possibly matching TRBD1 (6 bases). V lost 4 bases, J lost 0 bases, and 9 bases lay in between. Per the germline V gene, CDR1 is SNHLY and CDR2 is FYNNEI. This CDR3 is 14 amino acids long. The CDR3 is CASSVGGLNTEAFF. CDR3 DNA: TGTGCCAGCAGTGTGGGGGGGCTGAACACTGAAGCTTTCTTT.

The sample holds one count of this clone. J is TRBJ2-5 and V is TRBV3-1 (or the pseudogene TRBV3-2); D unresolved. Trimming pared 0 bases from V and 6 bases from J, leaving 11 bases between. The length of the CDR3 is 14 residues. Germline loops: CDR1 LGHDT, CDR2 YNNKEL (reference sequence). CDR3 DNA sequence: TGTGCCAGCAGCCAAGATACCTTAACAAAGACCCAGTACTTC. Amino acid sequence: CASSQDTLTKTQYF.

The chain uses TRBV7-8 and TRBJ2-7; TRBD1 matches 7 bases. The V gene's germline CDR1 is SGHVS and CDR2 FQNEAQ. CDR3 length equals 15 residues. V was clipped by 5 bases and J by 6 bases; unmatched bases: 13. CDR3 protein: CASSIPGTAPFEQYF. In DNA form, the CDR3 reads TGTGCCAGCAGCATACCCGGGACAGCGCCGTTCGAGCAGTACTTC.

The CDR3 nucleotides read TGCGCCAGCAGCTTGATGGTAGCGGCCGGGGAGCTGTTTTTT. It specifies CASSLMVAAGELFF. V gene TRBV5-1 combines with J gene TRBJ2-2, with TRBD2 as a possible D gene (6 bases). Germline V gene lookup returns CDR1 SGHRS and CDR2 YFSETQ. The CDR3 covers 14 residues. With 1 base removed from V and 6 bases from J, the gap between germline ends came to 10 bases.

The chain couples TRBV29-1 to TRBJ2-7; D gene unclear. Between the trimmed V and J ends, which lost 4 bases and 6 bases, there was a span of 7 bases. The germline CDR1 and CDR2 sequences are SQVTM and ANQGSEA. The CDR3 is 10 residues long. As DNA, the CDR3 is TGCAGCGTTGGGTTGGCCGAGCAGTACTTC. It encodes CSVGLAEQYF.

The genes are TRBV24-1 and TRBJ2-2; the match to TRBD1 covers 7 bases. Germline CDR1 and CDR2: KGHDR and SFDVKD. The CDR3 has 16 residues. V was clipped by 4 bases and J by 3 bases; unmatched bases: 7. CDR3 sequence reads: CATSEHRGSDTGELFF. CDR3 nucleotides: TGTGCCACCAGTGAGCACAGGGGATCAGACACCGGGGAGCTGTTTTTT.

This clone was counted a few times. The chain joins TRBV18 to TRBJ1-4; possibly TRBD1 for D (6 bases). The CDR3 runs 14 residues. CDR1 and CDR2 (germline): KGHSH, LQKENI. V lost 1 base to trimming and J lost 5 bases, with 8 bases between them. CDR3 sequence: CASSPQGGNEKLFF. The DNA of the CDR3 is TGTGCCAGCTCACCACAGGGGGGGAATGAAAAACTGTTTTTT.

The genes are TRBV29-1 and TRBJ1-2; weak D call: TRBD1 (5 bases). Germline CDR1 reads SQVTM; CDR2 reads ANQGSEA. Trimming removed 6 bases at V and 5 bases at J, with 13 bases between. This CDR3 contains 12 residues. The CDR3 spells CSVLWGEYGYTF. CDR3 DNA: TGCAGCGTCCTATGGGGGGAGTATGGCTACACCTTC.

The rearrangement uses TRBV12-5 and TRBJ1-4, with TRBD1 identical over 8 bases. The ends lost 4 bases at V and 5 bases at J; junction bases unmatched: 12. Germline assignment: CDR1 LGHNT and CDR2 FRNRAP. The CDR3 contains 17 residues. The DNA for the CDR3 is TGTGCTAGTGGTTCCGGACAGGGCGTCCTGATAAATGAAAAACTGTTTTTT. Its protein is CASGSGQGVLINEKLFF.

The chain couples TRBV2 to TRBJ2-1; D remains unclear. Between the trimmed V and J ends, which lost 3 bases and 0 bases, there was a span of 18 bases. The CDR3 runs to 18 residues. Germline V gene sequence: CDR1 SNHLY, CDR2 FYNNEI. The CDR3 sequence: CASSEPIVLSSSYNEQFF. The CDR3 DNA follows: TGTGCCAGCAGTGAGCCAATTGTCCTATCGAGCTCCTACAATGAGCAGTTCTTC. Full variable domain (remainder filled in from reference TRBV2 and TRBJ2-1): EPEVTQTPSHQVTQMGQEVILRCVPISNHLYFYWYRQILGQKVEFLVSFYNNEISEKSEIFDDQFSVERPDGSNFTLKIRSTKLEDSAMYFCASSEPIVLSSSYNEQFFGPGTRLTVL.

The CDR3 is CASSLNTVSSGNTIYF. The DNA of the CDR3 is TGCGCCAGCAGCTTGAATACCGTCAGCTCTGGAAACACCATATATTTT. V and J are TRBV5-1 and TRBJ1-3; no definite D call. Germline V gene lookup returns CDR1 SGHRS and CDR2 YFSETQ. Trimming removed 1 base from V and 0 bases from J, with 11 bases in between. The CDR3 extends over 16 amino acids.

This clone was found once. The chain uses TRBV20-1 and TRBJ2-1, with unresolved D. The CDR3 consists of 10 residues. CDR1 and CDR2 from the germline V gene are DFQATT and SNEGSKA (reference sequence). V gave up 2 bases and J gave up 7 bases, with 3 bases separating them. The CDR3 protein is CSARSNEQFF. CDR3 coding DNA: TGCAGTGCTAGATCGAATGAGCAGTTCTTC.

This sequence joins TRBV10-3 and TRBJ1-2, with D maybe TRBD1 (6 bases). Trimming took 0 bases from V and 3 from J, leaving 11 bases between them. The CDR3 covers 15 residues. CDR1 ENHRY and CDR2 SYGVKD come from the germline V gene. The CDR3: CAISESRGAYYGYTF. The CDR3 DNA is TGTGCCATCAGTGAGTCGCGGGGGGCCTACTATGGCTACACCTTC.

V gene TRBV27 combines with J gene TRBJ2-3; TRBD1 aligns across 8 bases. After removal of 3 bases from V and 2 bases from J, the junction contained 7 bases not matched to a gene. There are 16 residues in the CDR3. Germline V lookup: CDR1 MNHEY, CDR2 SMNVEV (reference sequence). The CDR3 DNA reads TGTGCCAGCAGTTTGGGGGACAGGCCCTTCACAGATACGCAGTATTTT. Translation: CASSLGDRPFTDTQYF.

CDR3 sequence: CASSPGSLGRDHGYTF. The CDR3 bases are TGTGCCAGCAGCCCCGGATCCCTAGGCAGGGATCATGGCTACACCTTC. This chain links TRBV5-4 with TRBJ1-2, with D maybe TRBD1 (5 bases). V was shortened by 4 bases and J by 6 bases, with 22 bases between the two germline ends. Germline CDR1 reads SGHNT; CDR2 reads YYREEE (reference sequence). The CDR3 sequence is 16 residues long.

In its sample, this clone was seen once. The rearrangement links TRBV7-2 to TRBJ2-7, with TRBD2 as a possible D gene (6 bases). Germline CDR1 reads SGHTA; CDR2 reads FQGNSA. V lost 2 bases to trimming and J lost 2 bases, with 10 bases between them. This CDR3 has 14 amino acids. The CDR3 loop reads CASSLSEGTYEQYF. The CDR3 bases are TGTGCCAGCAGCTTATCGGAGGGGACCTACGAGCAGTACTTC.

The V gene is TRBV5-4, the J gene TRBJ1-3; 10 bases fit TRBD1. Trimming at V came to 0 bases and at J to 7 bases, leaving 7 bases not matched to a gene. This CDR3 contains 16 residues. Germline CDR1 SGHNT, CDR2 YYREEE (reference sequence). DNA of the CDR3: TGTGCCAGCAGCTTGGACGTACCGGGACAGGGGAACACCATATATTTT. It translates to CASSLDVPGQGNTIYF.

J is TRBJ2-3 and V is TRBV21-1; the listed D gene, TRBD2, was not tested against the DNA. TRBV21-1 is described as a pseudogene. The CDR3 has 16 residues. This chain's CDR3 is CASSKVHRGGKDTQYF. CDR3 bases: TGTGCCAGCAGCAAAGTACATAGGGGAGGTAAAGATACGCAGTATTTT.